The 10 T cell receptor beta chains below come from one sample, sequenced in a study of CD8 T cells in Susac syndrome. With random hexamers, roughly 0.5 to 1 ug RNA was reverse transcribed. Each CDR3 protein gets one entry after TCRdb re-called the immunoSEQ multiplex PCR reads with MiXCR. The profile shows roughly 190,000 distinct CDR3 sequences, 90% to 96% of them singletons. The specimen sequenced was CD4+ T cells from PBMCs. These receptor sequences come from a human donor with Susac syndrome.

V is TRBV20-1 and J is TRBJ2-5, with D possibly TRBD2 on 6 matching bases. Trimming pared 4 bases from V and 4 bases from J, leaving 7 bases between. The CDR3 is 11 residues long. The germline gives CDR1 DFQATT, CDR2 SNEGSKA (reference sequence). In DNA form, the CDR3 reads TGCAGTGCTAACGGGGGAGAGACCCAGTACTTC. Protein: CSANGGETQYF.

J is TRBJ2-1 and V is TRBV20-1; 8 bases line up with TRBD2. Germline assignment: CDR1 DFQATT and CDR2 SNEGSKA (reference sequence). The CDR3 is 16 amino acids. V shed 1 base, J shed 12 bases, and the junction held 17 bases outside the gene matches. This chain's CDR3 is CSARGGSGVPRVGQFF. The CDR3 bases are TGCAGTGCTAGAGGGGGTAGCGGGGTACCCCGCGTTGGGCAGTTCTTC.

CDR3 in amino acids: CAWSVPGDYGYTF. The CDR3 region has the DNA TGTGCCTGGAGTGTACCCGGGGACTATGGCTACACCTTC. This sequence joins TRBV30 and TRBJ1-2, with D uncertain. Trimming took off 0 bases at V and 3 bases at J, with 8 bases between the two ends. Germline lookup yields CDR1 GTSNPN and CDR2 SVGIG (reference sequence). The CDR3 extends over 13 amino acids. Complete variable domain (other parts from reference TRBV30 and TRBJ1-2): SQTIHQWPATLVQPVGSPLSLECTVEGTSNPNLYWYRQAAGRGLQLLFYSVGIGQISSEVPQNLSASRPQDRQFILSSKKLLLSDSGFYLCAWSVPGDYGYTFGSGTRLTVV.

The chain links TRBV3-1 to TRBJ2-2; D gene uncertain. The CDR3 consists of 13 residues. Deletions cut 1 base from V and 3 bases from J, with 3 bases between. Germline V lookup: CDR1 LGHDT, CDR2 YNNKEL (reference sequence). In DNA, the CDR3 is TGTGCCAGCAGCCAAGTCGACACCGGGGAGCTGTTTTTT. It codes for CASSQVDTGELFF.

This clonotype appeared a single time. The rearrangement links TRBV19 to TRBJ1-5; possibly TRBD1 for D (5 bases). V was cut by 7 bases and J by 7 bases, with 17 bases left in between. Germline loops: CDR1 LNHDA, CDR2 SQIVND (reference sequence). The CDR3 is 14 residues long. For the CDR3, the DNA is TGTGCCAGTAACCCGCGCAGGGAGAGGCAGCCCCAGCATTTT. This sequence encodes CASNPRRERQPQHF.

V and J are TRBV10-3 and TRBJ2-7, with 8 bases matching TRBD2. CDR3 length equals 16 residues. V lost 0 bases, J lost 3 bases, and 7 bases stayed unmatched. CDR1 and CDR2 (germline): ENHRY, SYGVKD. The CDR3 loop reads CAISESRSGGGYEQYF. The CDR3 DNA sequence: TGTGCCATCAGTGAGTCGAGGAGCGGGGGTGGCTACGAGCAGTACTTC.

J is TRBJ1-1 and V is TRBV19; D remains ambiguous. Trimming stripped 9 bases from V and 5 bases from J, with 16 bases between. The CDR3 runs to 13 residues. Germline V gene data show CDR1 as LNHDA and CDR2 as SQIVND (reference sequence). The CDR3, as DNA: TGTGCCAGCCAACCGATTCGGGGTACTGAAGCTTTCTTT. Residues: CASQPIRGTEAFF.

V gene TRBV28 combines with J gene TRBJ1-4; D remains unclear. Deletions cut 2 bases from V and 0 bases from J, with 13 bases between. The germline CDR1 and CDR2 sequences are MDHEN and SYDVKM. The CDR3 runs to 17 residues. The CDR3 is CASSLQTVIATNEKLFF. The CDR3, as DNA: TGTGCCAGCAGTTTACAAACAGTTATTGCAACTAATGAAAAACTGTTTTTT.

The chain carries TRBV24-1 and TRBJ2-3, with 11 bases identical to TRBD1. The germline V gene encodes CDR1 KGHDR and CDR2 SFDVKD. The CDR3 runs to 17 residues. J gave up 5 bases and V 3 bases, and 9 bases lay outside the gene matches. CDR3 protein: CATSDPVGGTGGDTQYF. DNA for the CDR3: TGTGCCACCAGTGATCCCGTGGGGGGGACAGGGGGAGATACGCAGTATTTT.

J is TRBJ2-7 and V is TRBV20-1, with 9 bases identical to TRBD1. Germline V CDR1 and CDR2: DFQATT, SNEGSKA (reference sequence). Unmatched junction bases numbered 5, after V lost 5 bases and J lost 0 bases. CDR3 length: 14 amino acids. The CDR3 loop reads CSAPDRGTSYEQYF. CDR3 nucleotide sequence: TGCAGTGCTCCGGACAGGGGCACCTCCTACGAGCAGTACTTC.